These T cell receptor beta chains were read from a single sample in a study of cytomegalovirus exposure and HLA in healthy donors. Here immunoSEQ multiplex PCR was the method, and the copy in TCRdb shows in-frame clones only, minus some. This table holds roughly 140,000 clones, 72% found once. Source material: PBMCs. The origin of the receptors is a man between 40 and 49 years old in good health and CMV-seronegative. Both conserved end residues are part of each CDR3. D genes are given only for firm matches. Expanded clones get a size class; other rows say once, few or many, or leave the size out.

v_call	j_call	d_call	clone_size	cdr3_nt	cdr3_aa
TRBV4-1	TRBJ2-7	TRBD1	NA	TGCGCCAGCAGCCAAGAAGGGGGCCTAGCTGCGTCCTACGAGCAGTACTTC	CASSQEGGLAASYEQYF
TRBV5-8	TRBJ2-7	TRBD1	NA	TGTGCCAGCAGCTCGGACAGGGCGACGTACTACGAGCAGTACTTC	CASSSDRATYYEQYF
TRBV2	TRBJ2-7	NA	NA	TGTGCCAGCAGGCCTAGCTCCTACGAGCAGTACTTC	CASRPSSYEQYF
TRBV19	TRBJ1-5	NA	NA	TGTGCCAGTAGTATCCACATTCCAGGGCGGGGGCGAGGCAATCAGCCCCAGCATTTT	CASSIHIPGRGRGNQPQHF
TRBV19	TRBJ2-3	TRBD2	NA	TGTGCCAGTAGTATATTTCCCAGCGGGACCCCCCCAGATACGCAGTATTTT	CASSIFPSGTPPDTQYF
TRBV6-1	TRBJ2-1	TRBD2	NA	TGTGCCAGCAGTGAAGGGATAGCGGGAGGGAACAGTGAGCAGTTCTTC	CASSEGIAGGNSEQFF
TRBV30	TRBJ2-7	NA	NA	TGTGCCTGGGGCGAGTCAGGGGCCCACGAGCAGTACTTC	CAWGESGAHEQYF
TRBV6-6	TRBJ1-1	NA	NA	TGTGCCATCCGGGGGGGGAACACTGAAGCTTTCTTT	CAIRGGNTEAFF
TRBV28	TRBJ1-5	NA	NA	TGTGCCAGCAGCCTCTCGGGGGGAAGCAATCAGCCCCAGCATTTT	CASSLSGGSNQPQHF
TRBV6-6	TRBJ2-7	TRBD2	NA	TGTGCCAGCAGTGCTTCGGGGACTAGTGGGTACGAGCAGTACTTC	CASSASGTSGYEQYF
TRBV18	TRBJ1-1	NA	NA	TGTGCCAGCTCACCAGGAGGAATGGACACTGAAGCTTTCTTT	CASSPGGMDTEAFF
TRBV7-9	TRBJ2-7	NA	NA	TGTGCCAGCAGCTTAGTCTCTCTAGCGCGGAGGTCCTACGAGCAGTACTTC	CASSLVSLARRSYEQYF
TRBV4-1	TRBJ1-5	TRBD1	NA	TGCGCCAGCAGCCCTCTGACAGGGAGGCAGCCCCAGCATTTT	CASSPLTGRQPQHF
TRBV4-2	TRBJ2-7	TRBD2	few	TGTGCCAGCAGCCAAGTGGCGGGAGATTCCTACGAGCAGTACTTC	CASSQVAGDSYEQYF